Following are 9 T cell receptor beta chains from one sample sequenced in a study of blood T cell repertoires in COVID-19. The protocol was immunoSEQ multiplex PCR, while the TCRdb copy is restricted to in-frame clones and leaves out a portion. The data show approximately 30,000 clones, with under 80% seen just once and approximately 41% held by the top ten. Sequencing was performed on peripheral blood. The receptor set was obtained from a man in his 70s with acute or convalescent COVID-19.

The chain carries TRBV14 and TRBJ2-7; D possibly corresponds to TRBD1 (6 bases). This CDR3 has 15 residues. V lost 5 bases to trimming and J lost 0 bases, with 14 bases between them. Germline CDR1 SGHDN, CDR2 FVKESK. For the CDR3, the DNA is TGTGCCAGCAGCACTCAGGGGTCGAGCTCCTACGAGCAGTACTTC. Translated: CASSTQGSSSYEQYF.

The chain has TRBV2 and TRBJ2-2; D may be TRBD2 (6 bases). Per germline, CDR1 SNHLY and CDR2 FYNNEI. V was cut by 7 bases and J by 2 bases, with 14 bases left in between. The CDR3 runs 15 residues. CDR3 DNA: TGTGCCAGCAAGGCCTTAGCGGCCAACACCGGGGAGCTGTTTTTT. It yields the protein CASKALAANTGELFF.

The chain employs TRBV18 and TRBJ1-2, with D hard to call. Germline V gives CDR1 KGHSH, CDR2 LQKENI. The CDR3 spans 15 residues. Trimming removed 0 bases from V and 2 bases from J, with 10 bases in between. In DNA, the CDR3 is TGTGCCAGCTCACCACCGGAAGGGAGGAACTATGGCTACACCTTC. It translates to CASSPPEGRNYGYTF.

The chain uses TRBV4-1 and TRBJ1-6; TRBD1 might be the D (6 bases). The length of the CDR3 is 15 residues. Trimming took 1 base from V and 7 from J, leaving 11 bases between them. Per the germline V gene, CDR1 is MGHRA and CDR2 is YSYEKL. The chain's CDR3 is CASSQVDRKNSPLHF. In DNA, the CDR3 is TGCGCCAGCAGCCAAGTTGACAGGAAGAATTCACCCCTCCACTTT.

The chain uses TRBV11-2 and TRBJ2-1; 7 bases map to TRBD2. Germline CDR1 is SGHAT and CDR2 is FQNNGV. The CDR3 is made up of 12 amino acids. Trimming cost V 3 bases and J 8 bases; bases outside gene matches: 1. As DNA, the CDR3 is TGTGCCAGCAGCTTTCGGGGGGATGAGCAGTTCTTC. This translates into CASSFRGDEQFF. Supplemented by reference TRBV11-2 and TRBJ2-1, the full variable domain reads EAGVAQSPRYKIIEKRQSVAFWCNPISGHATLYWYQQILGQGPKLLIQFQNNGVVDDSQLPKDRFSAERLKGVDSTLKIQPAKLEDSAVYLCASSFRGDEQFFGPGTRLTVL.

In its sample, this clone was seen a few times. The rearrangement uses TRBV14 and TRBJ2-5, with D tentatively TRBD2 (5 bases). Between the trimmed V and J ends, which lost 4 bases and 0 bases, there was a span of 9 bases. The CDR3 is made up of 14 amino acids. Germline assignment: CDR1 SGHDN and CDR2 FVKESK. DNA for the CDR3: TGTGCCAGCAGCCCCACGGGGTACCAAGAGACCCAGTACTTC. It codes for CASSPTGYQETQYF.

For the CDR3, the DNA is TGTGCCAGCTCACCTCTTCAGGGGGACTTCTCCTACGAGCAGTACTTC. It is translated as CASSPLQGDFSYEQYF. The chain employs TRBV18 and TRBJ2-7; D is possibly TRBD1 (7 bases). The CDR3 has 16 residues. Germline V lookup: CDR1 KGHSH, CDR2 LQKENI. V lost 3 bases and J lost 0, with 15 bases in between.

A note on this clone: The limits of the CDR3 on the DNA are not certain, so only TCRdb's listed CDR3 is given. The chain joins TRBV11-2 to TRBJ2-3; the table's TRBD1 call for D was not verified on the DNA. Germline assignment: CDR1 SGHAT and CDR2 FQNNGV. The CDR3 is 13 residues long, counting both termini. The chain's CDR3 is CASVGNVAPGAYF.

The chain has TRBV19 and TRBJ2-7; 12 nucleotides match TRBD2. The CDR3 runs to 14 residues. Germline V gene lookup returns CDR1 LNHDA and CDR2 SQIVND (reference sequence). J lost 6 bases, V lost 4 bases, and 4 bases had no gene match. This CDR3 reads CASSTSGLAGEQYF. The DNA of the CDR3 is TGTGCCAGTAGTACCTCGGGACTAGCGGGCGAGCAGTACTTC.